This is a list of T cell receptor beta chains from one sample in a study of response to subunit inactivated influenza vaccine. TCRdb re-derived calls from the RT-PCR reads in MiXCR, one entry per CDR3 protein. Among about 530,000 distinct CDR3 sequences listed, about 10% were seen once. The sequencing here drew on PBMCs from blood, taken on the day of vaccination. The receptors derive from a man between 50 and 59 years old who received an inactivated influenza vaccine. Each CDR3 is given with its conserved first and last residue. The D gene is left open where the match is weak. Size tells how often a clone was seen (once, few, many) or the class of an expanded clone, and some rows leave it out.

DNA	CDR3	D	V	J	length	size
TGCAGTGCTCCCACAAGCGGCAAAGAGACCCAGTACTTC	CSAPTSGKETQYF	-	TRBV20-1	TRBJ2-5	13	-
TGTGCCAGCAGTTCCGCCGGGACAGGGATCTACGAGCAGTACTTC	CASSSAGTGIYEQYF	TRBD1	TRBV28	TRBJ2-7	15	-
TGTGCCAGCAGTCCCGAACTGGCAGTCGGGTACAATGAGCAGTTCTTC	CASSPELAVGYNEQFF	-	TRBV2	TRBJ2-1	16	-
TGCAGTGCTAGAGATCATATGGGGAGCGGGCGCAATTCACCCCTCCACTTT	CSARDHMGSGRNSPLHF	-	TRBV20-1	TRBJ1-6	17	many
TGCGCCAGCAGCCAAGAACGGATCAGCGGCGGCTATGGCTACACCTTC	CASSQERISGGYGYTF	-	TRBV4-3	TRBJ1-2	16	few
TGTGCCAGCAGACACCAACAACTTTCAAGCTCCTACGAGCAGTACTTC	CASRHQQLSSSYEQYF	-	TRBV27	TRBJ2-7	16	-
TGTGCCATCAGTGCTAACTCAGGACAGGGGGACGCCAAAAACATTCAGTACTTC	CAISANSGQGDAKNIQYF	TRBD1	TRBV10-3	TRBJ2-4	18	many
TGTGCCACCAGTGATGTAAACAGGGGAAGTGAGCAGTTCTTC	CATSDVNRGSEQFF	TRBD1	TRBV24-1	TRBJ2-1	14	-
TGTGCCAGCAGTCGCGAGGGATATGAAGCTTTCTTT	CASSREGYEAFF	-	TRBV6-1	TRBJ1-1	12	few
TGTGCCAGCAGCTTCTTCATTAGCGCTAGCACAGATACGCAGTATTTT	CASSFFISASTDTQYF	-	TRBV7-9	TRBJ2-3	16	-
TGCGCCAGCAGCCAGGGATTGCGGGGGGGCGCTTTAAATGAGCAGTTCTTC	CASSQGLRGGALNEQFF	TRBD2	TRBV4-3	TRBJ2-1	17	-
TGTGCCAGCAGCTTATTCGGTGCGGGAGGGCCGTCCCATGAGCAGTTCTTC	CASSLFGAGGPSHEQFF	TRBD2	TRBV7-9	TRBJ2-1	17	few
TGTGCCAGCAGCTTATTCTTACGGACACAAGAGACCCAGTACTTC	CASSLFLRTQETQYF	-	TRBV11-2	TRBJ2-5	15	-
TGTGCCAGCAGCCAAAGAACTAGCGGGGCGGAAGAGACCCAGTACTTC	CASSQRTSGAEETQYF	TRBD2	TRBV3-1	TRBJ2-5	16	-
TGTGCCAGCAGCCAAGCTATCCTGGATACGCAGTATTTT	CASSQAILDTQYF	-	TRBV3-1	TRBJ2-3	13	few
TGTGCCAGCAGGAAGACGGGTAACTACGAGCAGTACTTC	CASRKTGNYEQYF	-	TRBV28	TRBJ2-7	13	few
TGCAGCGTTGCCCGAGCAGGCGTCGGACAGCCCCAGCATTTT	CSVARAGVGQPQHF	-	TRBV29-1	TRBJ1-5	14	many
TGTGCCAGCAGCTTCCTGGGGACGAACACTGAAGCTTTCTTT	CASSFLGTNTEAFF	-	TRBV6-2/TRBV6-3	TRBJ1-1	14	-
TGTGCCAGCAGCGGCTTGGCGACGGTCACCTACGAGCAGTACTTC	CASSGLATVTYEQYF	-	TRBV5-5	TRBJ2-7	15	-
TGTGCCAGCAGTTACCGGGACAGGGCGGCAGATACGCAGTATTTT	CASSYRDRAADTQYF	TRBD1	TRBV27	TRBJ2-3	15	-
TGTGCCAGCAGAGGGAATTCCTACAATGAGCAGTTCTTC	CASRGNSYNEQFF	-	TRBV28	TRBJ2-1	13	few
TGTGCCAGCAGCCTCCGACAGGGCAGATACGAGCAGTACTTC	CASSLRQGRYEQYF	TRBD1	TRBV14	TRBJ2-7	14	-
TGTGCCACCAGCGGCCTGGGACGGGCAGATACGCAGTATTTT	CATSGLGRADTQYF	-	TRBV15	TRBJ2-3	14	many
TGTGCCAGCAGCTTGCCTAGGTCGGGACGGAGCGGCGAGCAGTACTTC	CASSLPRSGRSGEQYF	-	TRBV11-2	TRBJ2-7	16	-
TGTGCCAGCAGTTTCCGGATCAGGGGCGTAGGGGAGACCCAGTACTTC	CASSFRIRGVGETQYF	-	TRBV12-3/TRBV12-4	TRBJ2-5	16	-
TGCAGTGCTAGAATCCCTGGGTATGAGACCCAGTACTTC	CSARIPGYETQYF	-	TRBV20-1	TRBJ2-5	13	-
TGTGCCAGCAGTTCAGGGTGGGAATATGAAAAACTGTTTTTT	CASSSGWEYEKLFF	-	TRBV28	TRBJ1-4	14	-
TGTGCCACCAGCAGAGGGATCCGGGGAACTAATGAAAAACTGTTTTTT	CATSRGIRGTNEKLFF	-	TRBV15	TRBJ1-4	16	few
TGTGCCAGCAAAACGGGAATTTCAGGCAATGAGCAGTTCTTC	CASKTGISGNEQFF	-	TRBV6-1	TRBJ2-1	14	few
TGTGCCAGCAGCCCCGAAACAGGGTCAAATGAGCAGTTCTTC	CASSPETGSNEQFF	-	TRBV5-4	TRBJ2-1	14	-
TGTGCCAGTAGTATAGGTCGGTACTCTGGGGCCAACGTCCTGACTTTC	CASSIGRYSGANVLTF	-	TRBV19	TRBJ2-6	16	few
TGCGCCAGCAGCCCCGAGAGGTTCACCTACGAGCAGTACTTC	CASSPERFTYEQYF	-	TRBV5-1	TRBJ2-7	14	few
TGTGCCAGCAGTGAATTGGGGGGTAGAACCGGGGAGCTGTTTTTT	CASSELGGRTGELFF	-	TRBV25-1	TRBJ2-2	15	-
TGCGCCAGCCGCCCACCCGGGACAGCTAGCACAGATACGCAGTATTTT	CASRPPGTASTDTQYF	TRBD1	TRBV5-1	TRBJ2-3	16	few
TGTGCCAGCAGCACAAACCGGGACAAGTACAATGAGCAGTTCTTC	CASSTNRDKYNEQFF	-	TRBV7-9	TRBJ2-1	15	-
TGTGCCAGCAGTCCGTTCAAAGATACGCAGTATTTT	CASSPFKDTQYF	-	TRBV12-3/TRBV12-4	TRBJ2-3	12	few
TGTGCCAGCAGGAGGACAGGGAGCTCCTACGAGCAGTACTTC	CASRRTGSSYEQYF	TRBD1	TRBV2	TRBJ2-7	14	few
TGTGCCAGCAGTACCACTATCGATAACACCGGGGAGCTGTTTTTT	CASSTTIDNTGELFF	-	TRBV12-3/TRBV12-4	TRBJ2-2	15	few
TGTGCCAGCACAAGAAACCGGCAGTTACAAGAGACCCAGTACTTC	CASTRNRQLQETQYF	-	TRBV7-6	TRBJ2-5	15	many
TGTGCCAGCAGGGCTAGCGGGAGAGACGGCAGCTCCTACGAGCAGTACTTC	CASRASGRDGSSYEQYF	TRBD2	TRBV28	TRBJ2-7	17	-
TGCAGTGCTCGGGACAGCACTGAAGCTTTCTTT	CSARDSTEAFF	TRBD1	TRBV20-1	TRBJ1-1	11	-
TGTGCCAGCAGTGCCGACAGGGGGGGCACGCAACCCCTCCACTTT	CASSADRGGTQPLHF	TRBD1	TRBV2	TRBJ1-6	15	-
TGTGCCAGCAGCCAGCAATTAGCGGGCTCCTACAATGAGCAGTTCTTC	CASSQQLAGSYNEQFF	TRBD2	TRBV3-1	TRBJ2-1	16	-
TGTGCCAGTAGTATCCAGCTAGGTCGCACAGATACGCAGTATTTT	CASSIQLGRTDTQYF	-	TRBV19	TRBJ2-3	15	-
TGTGCCACCAGGACGCAGGGTGCAACTAATGAAAAACTGTTTTTT	CATRTQGATNEKLFF	-	TRBV15	TRBJ1-4	15	few
TGTGCCAGCAGCGGGGGGGGGTACAATGAGCAGTTCTTC	CASSGGGYNEQFF	TRBD2	TRBV7-2	TRBJ2-1	13	many
TGTGCCAGCCGGGAGACGGCCGGGGCCGGGGAGCTGTTTTTT	CASRETAGAGELFF	-	TRBV9	TRBJ2-2	14	-
TGTGCCACCAGCAGATACGGGGTGGACTCGGATACGCAGTATTTT	CATSRYGVDSDTQYF	-	TRBV15	TRBJ2-3	15	few
TGCAGCGTACCGCGACAGGGAGTAGATACGCAGTATTTT	CSVPRQGVDTQYF	TRBD1	TRBV29-1	TRBJ2-3	13	many
TGTGCCAGCAGCTCATACCGGGGGGGGATAATGAACACTGAAGCTTTCTTT	CASSSYRGGIMNTEAFF	-	TRBV11-2	TRBJ1-1	17	-
TGTGCCAGCAGCCCCGGCCTTGGAGATACGCAGTATTTT	CASSPGLGDTQYF	-	TRBV27	TRBJ2-3	13	many
TGTGCCAGCAGCTCTTCTCTGGGGGCTTCTGGAAACACCATATATTTT	CASSSSLGASGNTIYF	-	TRBV3-1	TRBJ1-3	16	many
TGCAGCGCCCTAGACACTTCCTACGAGCAGTACTTC	CSALDTSYEQYF	-	TRBV29-1	TRBJ2-7	12	-
TGCGCCAGCAGCCAAGGGACCCGGAGCGGGGGGACCCAGTACTTC	CASSQGTRSGGTQYF	TRBD2	TRBV5-1	TRBJ2-5	15	many
TGTGCCAGCTCACCACCGAACAGGGGCGGTGGTCAGCCCCAGCATTTT	CASSPPNRGGGQPQHF	TRBD1	TRBV18	TRBJ1-5	16	few
TGCGCCAGCAGGGGTACTAGCGGCAGCGTGGGCGAGCAGTACTTC	CASRGTSGSVGEQYF	TRBD2	TRBV10-1	TRBJ2-7	15	-
TGTGCCGCCGAGGACAGCGGAGGCTACACCGGGGAGCTGTTTTTT	CAAEDSGGYTGELFF	-	TRBV6-1	TRBJ2-2	15	once
TGTGCCAGCAGCAAGACACGCGTTAATTCACCCCTCCACTTT	CASSKTRVNSPLHF	-	TRBV7-9	TRBJ1-6	14	-
TGTGCCAGCAGCTTGGGACTGGCGGTGGATGAGCAGTTCTTC	CASSLGLAVDEQFF	-	TRBV7-6	TRBJ2-1	14	-
TGTGCCAGCAGCGGGACAGTACGTGAAGCTTTCTTT	CASSGTVREAFF	TRBD1	TRBV12-3/TRBV12-4	TRBJ1-1	12	few